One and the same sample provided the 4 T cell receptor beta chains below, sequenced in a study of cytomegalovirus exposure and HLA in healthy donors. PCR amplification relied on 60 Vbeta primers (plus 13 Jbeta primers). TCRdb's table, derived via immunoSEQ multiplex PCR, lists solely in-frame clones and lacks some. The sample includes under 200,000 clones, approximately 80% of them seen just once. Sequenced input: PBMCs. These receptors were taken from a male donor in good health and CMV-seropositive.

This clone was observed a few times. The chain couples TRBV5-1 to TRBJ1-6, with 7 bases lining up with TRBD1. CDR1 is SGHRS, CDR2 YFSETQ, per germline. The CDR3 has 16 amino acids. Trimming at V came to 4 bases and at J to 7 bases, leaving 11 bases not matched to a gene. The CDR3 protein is CASSPSGGTANSPLHF. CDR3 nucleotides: TGCGCCAGCAGCCCCAGCGGAGGGACAGCAAATTCACCCCTCCACTTT.

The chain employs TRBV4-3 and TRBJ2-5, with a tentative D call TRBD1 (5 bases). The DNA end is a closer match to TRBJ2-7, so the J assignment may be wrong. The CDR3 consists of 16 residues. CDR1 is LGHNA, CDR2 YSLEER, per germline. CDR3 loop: CASSLRQPGRSYEQYF. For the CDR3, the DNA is TGCGCCAGCAGCCTTAGACAGCCCGGACGGTCCTACGAGCAGTACTTC.

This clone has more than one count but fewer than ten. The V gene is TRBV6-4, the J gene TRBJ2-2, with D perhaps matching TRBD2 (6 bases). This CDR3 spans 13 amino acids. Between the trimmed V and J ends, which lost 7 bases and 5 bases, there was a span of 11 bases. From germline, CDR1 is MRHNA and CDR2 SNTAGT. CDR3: CASKASETGELFF. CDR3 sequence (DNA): TGTGCCAGCAAAGCTAGCGAGACCGGGGAGCTGTTTTTT.

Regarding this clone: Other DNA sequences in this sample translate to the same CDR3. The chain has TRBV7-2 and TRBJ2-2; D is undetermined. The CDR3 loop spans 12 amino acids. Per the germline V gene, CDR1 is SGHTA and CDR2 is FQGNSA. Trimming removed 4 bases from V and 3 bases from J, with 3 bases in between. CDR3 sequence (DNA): TGTGCCAGCAGCTCATACACCGGGGAGCTGTTTTTT. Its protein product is CASSSYTGELFF.